This T cell receptor beta chain is from a study of shared clonotypes between healthy human individuals. Study-wide points: Apart from blood, nothing was sampled; tissue repertoires likely differ.

The germline CDR1 and CDR2 sequences are SGHVS and FQNEAQ. V was clipped by 1 base and J by 7 bases, with 14 bases between them. The CDR3 is 14 amino acids. Remarks on this clone: Its antigen remains unknown.

Genomic DNA per cell subset filled all wells of several immunoSEQ plates. Method: immunoSEQ multiplex PCR; TCRdb's copy keeps in-frame clones and lacks some. The sample shows approximately 2.3 million clones, 85% to 95% of them seen only once. The sample was naive CD4+ T cells from PBMCs. Subset specified: CD45RA+ positively selected. The chain joins TRBV7-8 to TRBJ2-7, with no clear D. This receptor was identified in a man younger than 35 in good health. Some clones in this sample may be carry-over from other donors' samples. In nucleotides, the CDR3 is TGTGCCAGCAGCTTAGTCGGCAGAAGTACGGAGCAGTACTTC. Translated, it gives CASSLVGRSTEQYF.